This T cell receptor beta chain was documented in a study of blood T cell repertoires in COVID-19. Study at large: Both acute and convalescent COVID-19 samples were obtained from the United States, Italy and Spain. From T cells, B-cell-depleted T cells, or PBMCs came the material, which was cDNA or gDNA.

V shed 7 bases, J shed 3 bases, and the junction held 6 bases outside the gene matches. CDR1 and CDR2 from the germline V gene are MNHEY and SVGAGI. The CDR3 runs 14 residues. Authors' methods: Reference gene primers were amplified, and this amplification served to estimate nucleated cell counts. Using immunoSEQ multiplex PCR, the repertoire was profiled, and TCRdb retains in-frame clones only, with some absent. V and J calls and clone size are given by that table; D and trimming were obtained from the DNA. The table shows roughly 120,000 clones, with 75% to 90% occurring only once. The clonotype originates from a man between 70 and 80 years old with acute or convalescent COVID-19. The J gene is TRBJ1-3, the V gene TRBV6-5, with 7 bases aligning to TRBD1. The sample was peripheral blood. CDR3 residues: CASIPRTGGNTIYF. DNA for the CDR3: TGTGCCAGCATACCCCGGACAGGTGGAAACACCATATATTTT.